A single sample is the source of the 3 T cell receptor beta chains below, sequenced in a study of CD8 T cells in Susac syndrome. A quantity of about 0.5 to 1 ug RNA underwent reverse transcription using random hexamers. TCRdb analysed the immunoSEQ multiplex PCR reads with MiXCR anew, one entry per CDR3 protein. Among roughly 120,000 distinct CDR3 sequences listed, around 94% were seen once. Specimen: CD4+ T cells from PBMCs. The origin of the receptors is a human donor in good health.

The V and J genes are TRBV7-9 and TRBJ2-1, with 10 bases lining up with TRBD2. In germline, CDR1 is SEHNR, CDR2 FQNEAQ (reference sequence). The CDR3 extends over 16 amino acids. V shed 5 bases, J shed 7 bases, and the junction held 11 bases outside the gene matches. The CDR3 DNA follows: TGTGCCAGCAGCCTCCAGGGAGCGGGAGGGTTTAATGAGCAGTTCTTC. The encoded protein is CASSLQGAGGFNEQFF.

This chain joins TRBV13 and TRBJ2-1; D ambiguous. Trimming took 0 bases from V and 0 from J, leaving 9 bases between them. The CDR3 sequence is 16 residues long. Germline CDR1 PRHDT, CDR2 FYEKMQ (reference sequence). The DNA of the CDR3 is TGTGCCAGCAGCTTAGGCCCTAGACCCTCCTACAATGAGCAGTTCTTC. It yields the protein CASSLGPRPSYNEQFF.

The genes are TRBV6-2 or TRBV6-3 and TRBJ2-5; D is uncertain. V lost 6 bases and J 5 bases, leaving 13 bases between the germline ends. Germline values: CDR1 MNHEY, CDR2 SVGEGT. The CDR3 extends over 13 amino acids. CDR3 in DNA: TGTGCCAGCAGAAGGACCGTTGGGGAGACCCAGTACTTC. Translating gives CASRRTVGETQYF.